This paragraph covers one T cell receptor (beta chain) sequence. Its specificity is not known. TCRdb re-derived calls from the RT-PCR reads in MiXCR, one entry per CDR3 protein. The sample contains 500,000 to 600,000 distinct CDR3 sequences, approximately 14% of which appear only once. CDR3 length: 14 residues. Germline loops: CDR1 SNHLY, CDR2 FYNNEI. Trimming left V 3 bases short and J 4 bases short, with 12 bases between. The data originate from a study of response to subunit inactivated influenza vaccine. Study-wide results and caveats: The authors proposed limited new T cell recruitment per seasonal influenza vaccination.

The origin of this receptor is a man aged 45-65 years who received an inactivated influenza vaccine. V gene TRBV2 combines with J gene TRBJ1-2, with D maybe TRBD1 (6 bases). This material consisted of PBMCs from blood, taken approximately 12 days after vaccination. The CDR3 sequence: CASSDRQAGYGYTF. In DNA form, the CDR3 reads TGTGCCAGCAGTGACCGACAGGCCGGCTATGGCTACACCTTC.